This note documents a single T cell receptor (beta chain) sequence. Terminally differentiated effector memory CD45RA+ cells were left out of the naive CD8 fraction, which was CD45RO-negative and positively selected for CCR7. These data come from a study of shared clonotypes between healthy human individuals. Only in-frame clones appear in the TCRdb table, and some are missing; sequencing was by immunoSEQ multiplex PCR. Of about 820,000 clones in the sample, about 91% were seen once. Germline CDR1 reads SGHAT; CDR2 reads FQNNGV. The V end lost 4 bases, the J end lost 2 bases, and 14 bases lay between the germline ends. This CDR3 contains 15 residues.

The sequenced sample consisted of naive CD8+ T cells sorted from blood. This chain uses TRBV11-2 with TRBJ2-5, with D possibly TRBD2 on 7 matching bases. This sequence was found in a man under 40 in good health. Written as DNA, the CDR3 is TGTGCCAGCAGCTATAGGGGGGGCGGGCAAGAGACCCAGTACTTC. It yields the protein CASSYRGGGQETQYF.